The present T cell receptor beta chain was sequenced within a study of T cell clones after liver transplantation. V lost 2 bases, J lost 5 bases, and 9 bases lay in between. Germline V gene sequence: CDR1 SGHNT, CDR2 YENEEA. CDR3 size: 13 residues. Profiling relied on immunoSEQ multiplex PCR, and the TCRdb table lists in-frame clones only, not all of them. The sample yields tens of thousands of clones, 83% seen once. The TCR originated in a human patient who received a liver transplant. The T cells may come from the graft donor. The chain uses TRBV11-3 and TRBJ2-5; D possibly matches TRBD1 or TRBD2 (5 bases each). This specimen consisted of CD4+ T cells from blood, obtained at the 22-month timepoint. CDR3 in DNA: TGTGCCAGCAGCTTAAGGGGACGGGAGACCCAGTACTTC. Translated: CASSLRGRETQYF.